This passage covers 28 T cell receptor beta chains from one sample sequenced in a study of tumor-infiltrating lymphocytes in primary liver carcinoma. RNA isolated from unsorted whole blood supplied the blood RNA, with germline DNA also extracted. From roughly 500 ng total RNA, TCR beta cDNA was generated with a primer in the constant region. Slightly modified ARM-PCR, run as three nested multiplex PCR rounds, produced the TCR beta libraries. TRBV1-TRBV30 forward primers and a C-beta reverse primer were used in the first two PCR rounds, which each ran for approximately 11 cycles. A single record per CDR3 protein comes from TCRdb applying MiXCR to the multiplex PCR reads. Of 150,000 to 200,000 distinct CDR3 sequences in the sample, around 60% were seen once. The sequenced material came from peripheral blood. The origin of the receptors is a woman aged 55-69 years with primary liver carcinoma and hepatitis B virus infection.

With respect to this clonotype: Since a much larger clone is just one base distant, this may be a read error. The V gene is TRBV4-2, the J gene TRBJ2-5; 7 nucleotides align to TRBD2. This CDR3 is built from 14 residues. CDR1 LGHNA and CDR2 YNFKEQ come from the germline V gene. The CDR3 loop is CYSSQGTTSWTQYF. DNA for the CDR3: TGTTACAGCAGCCAAGGGACTACTTCTTGGACCCAGTACTTC.

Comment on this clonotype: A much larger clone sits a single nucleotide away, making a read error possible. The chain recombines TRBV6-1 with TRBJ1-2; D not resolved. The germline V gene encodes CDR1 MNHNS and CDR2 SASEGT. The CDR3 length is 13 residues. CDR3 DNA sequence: TGTGCCGCGGCCGTAGCTAGGAAGTATGGCTACATCTTC. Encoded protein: CAAAVARKYGYIF.

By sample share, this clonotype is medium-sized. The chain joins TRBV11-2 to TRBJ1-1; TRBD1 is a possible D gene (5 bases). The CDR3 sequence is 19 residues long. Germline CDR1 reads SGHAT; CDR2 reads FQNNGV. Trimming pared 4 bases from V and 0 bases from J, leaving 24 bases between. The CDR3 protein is CASSSLIRTGGIMNTEAFF. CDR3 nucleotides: TGTGCCAGCAGCTCCTTAATTCGGACGGGGGGGATCATGAACACTGAAGCTTTCTTT.

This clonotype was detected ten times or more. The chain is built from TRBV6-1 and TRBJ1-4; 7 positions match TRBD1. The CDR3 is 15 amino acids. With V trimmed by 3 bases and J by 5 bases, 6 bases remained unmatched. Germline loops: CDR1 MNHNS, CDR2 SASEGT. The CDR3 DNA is TGTGCCAGCAGTGACGGACAGGTTATAAATGAAAAACTGTTTTTT. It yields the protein CASSDGQVINEKLFF.

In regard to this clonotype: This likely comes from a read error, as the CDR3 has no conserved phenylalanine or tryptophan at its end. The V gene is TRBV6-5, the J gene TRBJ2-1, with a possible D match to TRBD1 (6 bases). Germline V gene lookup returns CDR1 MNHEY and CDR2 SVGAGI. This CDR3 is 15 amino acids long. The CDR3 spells CANSPGQPTYNEQFI. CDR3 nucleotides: TGTGCCAACAGTCCCGGACAGCCGACCTACAATGAGCAGTTCATC.

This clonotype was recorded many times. The CDR3 reads CASSRDEVQFF. CDR3 bases: TGTGCCAGCAGCAGGGACGAGGTGCAGTTCTTC. The chain links TRBV5-6 to TRBJ2-1; D might be TRBD1 or TRBD2, each matching 5 bases. Germline loops: CDR1 SGHDT, CDR2 YYEEEE. This CDR3 region has 11 residues. V was clipped by 4 bases and J by 12 bases, with 11 bases between them.

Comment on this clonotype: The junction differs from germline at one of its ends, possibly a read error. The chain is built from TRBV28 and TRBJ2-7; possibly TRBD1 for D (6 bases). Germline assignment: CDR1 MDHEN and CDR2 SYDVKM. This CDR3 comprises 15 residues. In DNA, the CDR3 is TGTGCCAGCAGAATAGTCCGGGACAACTCCTATGAGCAGTACTTC. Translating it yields CASRIVRDNSYEQYF.

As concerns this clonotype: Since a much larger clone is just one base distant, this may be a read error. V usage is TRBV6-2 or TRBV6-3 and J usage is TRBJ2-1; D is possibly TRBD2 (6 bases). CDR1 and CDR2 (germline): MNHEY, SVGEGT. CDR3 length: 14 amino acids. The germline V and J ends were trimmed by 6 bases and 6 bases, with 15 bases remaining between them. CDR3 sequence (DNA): TGTGCCAGCAGAAAACAGGTCGGGAGCAATGAGCAGTTCTTC. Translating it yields CASRKQVGSNEQFF.

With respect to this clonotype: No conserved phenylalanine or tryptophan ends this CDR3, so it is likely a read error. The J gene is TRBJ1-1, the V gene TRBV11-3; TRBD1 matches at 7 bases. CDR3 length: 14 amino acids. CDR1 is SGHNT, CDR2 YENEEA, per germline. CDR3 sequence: CANSSGGFLAEAFL. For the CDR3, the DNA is TGTGCCAACAGCTCAGGGGGTTTTCTGGCTGAAGCTTTCCTT.

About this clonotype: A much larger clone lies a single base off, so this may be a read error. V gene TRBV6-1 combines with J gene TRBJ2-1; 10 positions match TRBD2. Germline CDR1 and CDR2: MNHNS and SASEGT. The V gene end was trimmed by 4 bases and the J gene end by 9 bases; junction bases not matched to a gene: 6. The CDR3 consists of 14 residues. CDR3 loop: CASSAAGGPSEQFF. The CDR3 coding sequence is TGTGCCAGCAGTGCAGCGGGAGGGCCTAGTGAGCAGTTCTTC.

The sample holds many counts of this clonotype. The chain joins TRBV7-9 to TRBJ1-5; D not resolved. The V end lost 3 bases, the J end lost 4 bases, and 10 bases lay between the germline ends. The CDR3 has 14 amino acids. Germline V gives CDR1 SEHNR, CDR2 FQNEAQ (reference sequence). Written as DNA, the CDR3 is TGTGCCAGCAGCTTCCCCGGCATTAATCAGCCCCAGCATTTT. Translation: CASSFPGINQPQHF.

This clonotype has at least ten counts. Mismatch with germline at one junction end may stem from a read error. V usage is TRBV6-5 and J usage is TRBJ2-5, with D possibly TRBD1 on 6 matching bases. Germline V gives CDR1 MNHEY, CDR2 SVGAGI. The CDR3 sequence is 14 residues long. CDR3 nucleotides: TGTGCCAGCAGTTACACCTGGACAGATGGGATGTGGCACTTC. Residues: CASSYTWTDGMWHF.

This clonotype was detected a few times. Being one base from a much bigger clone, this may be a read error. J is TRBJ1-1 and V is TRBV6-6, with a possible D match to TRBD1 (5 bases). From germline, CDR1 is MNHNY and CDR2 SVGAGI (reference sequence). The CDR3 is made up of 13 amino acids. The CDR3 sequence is CASSLTGNTEASF. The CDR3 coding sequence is TGTGCCAGCAGTCTCACAGGTAACACTGAAGCTTCCTTT.

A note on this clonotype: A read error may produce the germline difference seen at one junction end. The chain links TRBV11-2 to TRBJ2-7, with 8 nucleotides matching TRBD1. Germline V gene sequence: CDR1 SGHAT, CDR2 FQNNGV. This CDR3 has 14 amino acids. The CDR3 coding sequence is TGTACCAGGAGCTTGTGGGACAGGTCCTACGAGCAGTACTTC. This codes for CTRSLWDRSYEQYF.

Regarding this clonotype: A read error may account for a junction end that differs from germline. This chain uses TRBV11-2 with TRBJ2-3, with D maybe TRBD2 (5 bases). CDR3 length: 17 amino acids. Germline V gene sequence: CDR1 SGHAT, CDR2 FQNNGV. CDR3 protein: CASNLDHGKGNTDTRYF. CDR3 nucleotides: TGTGCCAGCAACTTAGATCACGGGAAGGGAAACACAGATACGCGGTATTTT. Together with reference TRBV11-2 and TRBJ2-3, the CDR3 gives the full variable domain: EAGVAQSPRYKIIEKRQSVAFWCNPISGHATLYWYQQILGQGPKLLIQFQNNGVVDDSQLPKDRFSAERLKGVDSTLKIQPAKLEDSAVYLCASNLDHGKGNTDTRYFGPGTRLTVL.

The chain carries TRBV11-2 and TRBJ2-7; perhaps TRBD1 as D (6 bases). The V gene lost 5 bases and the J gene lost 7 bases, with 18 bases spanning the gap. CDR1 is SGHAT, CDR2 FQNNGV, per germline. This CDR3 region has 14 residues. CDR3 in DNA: TGTGCCAGCAGCACAATCCGGGACAAAGGGGAGCAGTACTTC. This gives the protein CASSTIRDKGEQYF.

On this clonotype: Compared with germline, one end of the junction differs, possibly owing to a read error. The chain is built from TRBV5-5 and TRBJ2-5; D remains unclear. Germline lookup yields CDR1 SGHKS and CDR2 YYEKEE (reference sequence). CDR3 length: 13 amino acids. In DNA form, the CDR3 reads TGTGGCAGCAGCTTGTGGGCACAAGAGACCCGGTACTTC. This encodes CGSSLWAQETRYF.

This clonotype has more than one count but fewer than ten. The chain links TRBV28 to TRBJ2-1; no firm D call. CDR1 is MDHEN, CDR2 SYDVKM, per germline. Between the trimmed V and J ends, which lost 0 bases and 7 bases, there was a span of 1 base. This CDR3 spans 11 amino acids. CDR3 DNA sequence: TGTGCCAGCAGTTTATGGAATGAGCAGTTCTTC. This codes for CASSLWNEQFF.

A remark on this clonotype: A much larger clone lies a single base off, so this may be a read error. As DNA, the CDR3 is TGTGCCAACAGCCAAGAACGGACAGGCTACCCCACTGAAGCTTTCTTT. Amino acid sequence: CANSQERTGYPTEAFF. The rearrangement joins TRBV14 to TRBJ1-1, with 7 bases matching TRBD1. CDR1 is SGHDN, CDR2 FVKESK, per germline. The CDR3 spans 16 residues. The full variable domain, in which reference TRBV14 and TRBJ1-1 provide the parts outside the CDR3, is EAGVTQFPSHSVIEKGQTVTLRCDPISGHDNLYWYRRVMGKEIKFLLHFVKESKQDESGMPNNRFLAERTGGTYSTLKVQPAELEDSGVYFCANSQERTGYPTEAFFGQGTRLTVV.

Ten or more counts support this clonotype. The CDR3: CSVNFVQFPHEQYF. The CDR3 nucleotides read TGCAGCGTCAATTTTGTCCAATTTCCCCACGAGCAGTACTTC. V is TRBV29-1 and J is TRBJ2-7; D is ambiguous. V lost 6 bases, J lost 5 bases, and 20 bases lay in between. This CDR3 comprises 14 residues. Germline V gene data show CDR1 as SQVTM and CDR2 as ANQGSEA.

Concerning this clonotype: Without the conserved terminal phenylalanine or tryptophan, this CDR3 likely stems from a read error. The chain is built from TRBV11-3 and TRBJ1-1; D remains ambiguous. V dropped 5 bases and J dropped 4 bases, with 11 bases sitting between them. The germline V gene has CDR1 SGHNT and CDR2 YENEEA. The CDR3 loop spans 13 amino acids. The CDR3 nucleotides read TGTGCCAGCAGCGGTTTACTGGCCACTGAAGCTTTCCTT. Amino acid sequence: CASSGLLATEAFL.

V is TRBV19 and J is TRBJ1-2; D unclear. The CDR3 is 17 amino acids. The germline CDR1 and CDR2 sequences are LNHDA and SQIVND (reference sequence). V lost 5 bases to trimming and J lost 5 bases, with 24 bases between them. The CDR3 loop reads CASSSSGSSRGLYGYTF. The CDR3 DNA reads TGTGCCAGTAGTTCTTCCGGGTCTTCTCGTGGGCTATATGGCTACACCTTC.

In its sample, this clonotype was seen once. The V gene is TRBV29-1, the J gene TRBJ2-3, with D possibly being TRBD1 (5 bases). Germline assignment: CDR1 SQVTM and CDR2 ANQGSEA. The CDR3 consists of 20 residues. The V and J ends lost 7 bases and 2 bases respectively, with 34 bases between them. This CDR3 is CSAVGSRAAGPRPFTDTQYF. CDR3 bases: TGCAGCGCCGTAGGGTCTCGGGCGGCAGGGCCTCGGCCTTTCACAGATACGCAGTATTTT.

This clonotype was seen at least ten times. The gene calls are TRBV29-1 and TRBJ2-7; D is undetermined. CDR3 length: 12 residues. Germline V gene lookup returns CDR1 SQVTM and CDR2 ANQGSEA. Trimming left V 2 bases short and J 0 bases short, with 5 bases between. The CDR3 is CSVESNSYEQYF. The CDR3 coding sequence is TGCAGCGTTGAATCAAACTCCTACGAGCAGTACTTC.

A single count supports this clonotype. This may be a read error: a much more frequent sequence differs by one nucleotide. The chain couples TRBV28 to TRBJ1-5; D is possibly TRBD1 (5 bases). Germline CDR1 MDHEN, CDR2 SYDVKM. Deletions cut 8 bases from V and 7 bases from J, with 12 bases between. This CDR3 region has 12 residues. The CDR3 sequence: CASWVGHQPQHF. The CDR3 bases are TGTGCCAGCTGGGTGGGGCACCAGCCCCAGCATTTT.

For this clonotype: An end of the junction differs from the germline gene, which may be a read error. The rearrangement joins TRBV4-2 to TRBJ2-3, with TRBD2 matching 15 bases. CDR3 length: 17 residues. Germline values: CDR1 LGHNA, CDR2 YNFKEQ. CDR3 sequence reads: CASSPGLAGGSSDTQYF. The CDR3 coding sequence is TGTGCCAGCAGCCCGGGACTAGCGGGAGGAAGCAGCGATACGCAATATTTT.

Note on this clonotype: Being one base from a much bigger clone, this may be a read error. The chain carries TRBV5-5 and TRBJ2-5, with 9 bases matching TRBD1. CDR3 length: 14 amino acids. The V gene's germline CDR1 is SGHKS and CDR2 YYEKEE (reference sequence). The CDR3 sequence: CASRDGTGQEIQYF. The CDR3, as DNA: TGTGCCAGCAGAGACGGGACAGGGCAAGAGATCCAGTACTTC.

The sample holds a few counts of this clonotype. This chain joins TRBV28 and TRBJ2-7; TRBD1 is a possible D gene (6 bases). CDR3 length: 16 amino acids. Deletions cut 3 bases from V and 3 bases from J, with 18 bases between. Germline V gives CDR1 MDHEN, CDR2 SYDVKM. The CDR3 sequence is CASSLLVDSPNYEQYF. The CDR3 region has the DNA TGTGCCAGCAGTTTGTTAGTGGACAGCCCTAACTACGAGCAGTACTTC.